The T cell receptor beta chain described here comes from a study of blood T cells in healthy people across ages. For the study at large: Template switching recovered approximately one barcoded beta molecule for every two T cells.

A J-beta primer mix and a sample-barcoded 5' primer were used in a second PCR of about 7 to 12 cycles. Researchers report that each sample yielded at least 3 million CDR3-containing paired-end reads. TCRdb analysed the 5' RACE reads with MiXCR anew, one entry per CDR3 protein. The sample lists 700,000 to 1,000,000 distinct CDR3 sequences; around 45% were seen once. The V gene's germline CDR1 is SGHTA and CDR2 FQGNSA. V shed 5 bases and J 2 bases; nucleotides not matched to a gene: 9. The CDR3 covers 16 residues. Russia was home to the donors, healthy Caucasian individuals aged about 6 to 90. The chain uses TRBV7-2 and TRBJ1-5; 7 bases agree with TRBD1. This clonotype was obtained from a man aged 55 to 70 in good health. The sequenced material came from blood. CDR3 in amino acids: CASSLMGRGGNQPQHF. CDR3 DNA sequence: TGTGCCAGCAGCCTAATGGGCAGGGGGGGCAATCAGCCCCAGCATTTT.